Following are 31 T cell receptor beta chains from one sample sequenced in a study of cytomegalovirus exposure and HLA in healthy donors. The PCR made use of 60 Vbeta and 13 Jbeta primers. TCRdb's table, derived via immunoSEQ multiplex PCR, lists solely in-frame clones and lacks some. Of about 210,000 clones listed, roughly 85% are singletons. Sequencing used PBMCs. Receptors originate from a girl aged 2 to 9 in good health and CMV-seronegative.

The rearrangement uses TRBV6-5 and TRBJ1-4; D uncertain. The germline V gene has CDR1 MNHEY and CDR2 SVGAGI. CDR3 length: 14 amino acids. V lost 0 bases and J lost 1, with 3 bases in between. In DNA form, the CDR3 reads TGTGCCAGCAGTTACTCCGTAACTAATGAAAAACTGTTTTTT. Amino acids: CASSYSVTNEKLFF.

V gene TRBV2 combines with J gene TRBJ1-4, with D perhaps TRBD1 (6 bases). This CDR3 has 13 amino acids. The V gene's germline CDR1 is SNHLY and CDR2 FYNNEI. V was clipped by 7 bases and J by 6 bases, with 12 bases between them. CDR3 residues: CASKGTGYEKLFF. The CDR3 region has the DNA TGTGCCAGCAAAGGTACAGGGTATGAAAAACTGTTTTTT.

The chain couples TRBV5-4 to TRBJ2-1, with TRBD2 matching over 8 bases. CDR1 and CDR2 (germline): SGHNT, YYREEE (reference sequence). Trimming at V came to 4 bases and at J to 8 bases, leaving 11 bases not matched to a gene. This CDR3 is 15 amino acids long. CDR3 bases: TGTGCCAGCAGCCCCGAGCGGGGGCCGGGGTATGAGCAGTTCTTC. Protein product: CASSPERGPGYEQFF.

The J gene is TRBJ1-5, the V gene TRBV19, with 9 bases that match TRBD1. CDR3 size: 16 residues. Germline V gene sequence: CDR1 LNHDA, CDR2 SQIVND (reference sequence). The J segment lost 4 bases and the V segment lost 7 bases, leaving 11 bases of the junction unmatched. CDR3 protein: CASTPFGQGPNQPQHF. CDR3 nucleotide sequence: TGTGCCAGTACCCCCTTCGGACAGGGGCCTAATCAGCCCCAGCATTTT.

The chain uses TRBV2 and TRBJ1-1; maybe TRBD1 (5 bases). CDR1 is SNHLY, CDR2 FYNNEI, per germline. The CDR3 length is 13 residues. V lost 7 bases, J lost 5 bases, and 14 bases lay in between. The CDR3 region is CASTSTVGTEAFF. DNA of the CDR3: TGTGCCAGCACCTCGACAGTCGGGACTGAAGCTTTCTTT.

This clone was found a few times. The chain combines TRBV10-3 with TRBJ2-3; 8 bases match TRBD2. Per germline, CDR1 ENHRY and CDR2 SYGVKD. With 3 bases clipped from V and 0 bases from J, the junction kept 8 bases outside the gene matches. The CDR3 is 17 amino acids. Written as DNA, the CDR3 is TGTGCCATCAGTGATCCCACTAGCGGACAGAGCACAGATACGCAGTATTTT. This sequence encodes CAISDPTSGQSTDTQYF.

The V and J genes are TRBV15 and TRBJ1-3; 8 bases agree with TRBD1. The V gene end was trimmed by 0 bases and the J gene end by 9 bases; junction bases not matched to a gene: 10. In germline, CDR1 is LNHNV, CDR2 YYDKDF (reference sequence). The CDR3 covers 16 residues. Written as DNA, the CDR3 is TGTGCCACCAGCAGAGATACCAGGGGGCTAAAGACCACCATATATTTT. This sequence encodes CATSRDTRGLKTTIYF. Full variable domain (rest looked up from reference TRBV15 and TRBJ1-3): DAMVIQNPRYQVTQFGKPVTLSCSQTLNHNVMYWYQQKSSQAPKLLFHYYDKDFNNEADTPDNFQSRRPNTSFCFLDIRSPGLGDTAMYLCATSRDTRGLKTTIYFGEGSWLTVV.

This chain uses TRBV20-1 with TRBJ1-2; D perhaps matches TRBD1 (5 bases). The CDR3 is 11 amino acids. Trimming shortened V by 2 bases and J by 6 bases, and 7 bases separated the two germline ends. Germline V CDR1 and CDR2: DFQATT, SNEGSKA (reference sequence). The CDR3 here is CSARFRDGYTF. CDR3 sequence (DNA): TGCAGTGCTAGATTCAGGGATGGCTACACCTTC.

This chain uses TRBV21-1 with TRBJ2-6; the D call of TRBD2 is as the table states it, not checked on the DNA. TRBV21-1 is a pseudogene segment. The CDR3 has 16 amino acids. The chain's CDR3 is CASGSRFYSGANVLTF. For the CDR3, the DNA is TGTGCCAGCGGGTCGAGGTTCTACTCTGGGGCCAACGTCCTGACTTTC.

V usage is TRBV27 and J usage is TRBJ2-7; 8 nucleotides line up with TRBD1. Per germline, CDR1 MNHEY and CDR2 SMNVEV (reference sequence). Trimming at V came to 5 bases and at J to 4 bases, leaving 7 bases not matched to a gene. The CDR3 loop spans 14 amino acids. CDR3 DNA: TGTGCCAGCAGTCCCCGGACAGGGCGATACGAGCAGTACTTC. Translated: CASSPRTGRYEQYF.

The chain combines TRBV30 with TRBJ2-7, with TRBD1 as a possible D gene (6 bases). V was trimmed by 4 bases and J by 4 bases, leaving 11 bases between them. CDR1 and CDR2 (germline): GTSNPN, SVGIG (reference sequence). The CDR3 consists of 12 residues. CDR3 sequence: CAWNEQGYEQYF. Here the CDR3 DNA reads TGTGCCTGGAACGAACAGGGATACGAGCAGTACTTC.

The rearrangement joins TRBV15 to TRBJ2-7, with 7 positions matching TRBD1. Trimming at V came to 5 bases and at J to 4 bases, leaving 5 bases not matched to a gene. Germline V lookup: CDR1 LNHNV, CDR2 YYDKDF (reference sequence). This CDR3 is built from 13 residues. CDR3 loop: CATSLQDRYEQYF. CDR3 coding DNA: TGTGCCACCAGCCTCCAGGACAGGTACGAGCAGTACTTC.

This chain joins TRBV5-1 and TRBJ2-1; the D gene is possibly TRBD2 (6 bases). The CDR3 contains 17 residues. The germline CDR1 and CDR2 sequences are SGHRS and YFSETQ. V was clipped by 7 bases and J by 0 bases, with 20 bases between them. The CDR3: CASASLGDSSSYNEQFF. The CDR3, as DNA: TGCGCCAGCGCCTCCCTCGGGGACTCGAGCTCCTACAATGAGCAGTTCTTC.

V and J are TRBV29-1 and TRBJ2-1, with D tentatively TRBD1 (5 bases). The CDR3 runs 13 residues. V was trimmed by 7 bases and J by 2 bases, leaving 12 bases between them. From germline, CDR1 is SQVTM and CDR2 ANQGSEA. CDR3 amino acids: CSADSSPYNEQFF. CDR3 bases: TGCAGCGCCGACAGTAGTCCCTACAATGAGCAGTTCTTC.

A single count supports this clone. This chain links TRBV5-5 with TRBJ2-1, with 14 bases aligning to TRBD2. The CDR3 has 19 amino acids. The V segment lost 4 bases and the J segment 0 bases; nucleotides outside the gene matches: 9. Germline V CDR1 and CDR2: SGHKS, YYEKEE (reference sequence). The CDR3 spells CASSRAGTSGRSSYNEQFF. CDR3 in DNA: TGTGCCAGCAGCCGCGCCGGGACTAGCGGGAGAAGCTCCTACAATGAGCAGTTCTTC. The full variable domain, completed using reference TRBV5-5 and TRBJ2-1, is DAGVTQSPTHLIKTRGQQVTLRCSPISGHKSVSWYQQVLGQGPQFIFQYYEKEERGRGNFPDRFSARQFPNYSSELNVNALLLGDSALYLCASSRAGTSGRSSYNEQFFGPGTRLTVL.

The V call is TRBV7-7, the J call TRBJ1-1, with 11 positions matching TRBD1. The CDR3 spans 14 residues. Looked up from germline, CDR1 is SSHAT and CDR2 is FNYEAQ (reference sequence). The V and J ends lost 5 bases and 6 bases, in that order; junction bases with no gene match: 5. The CDR3, as DNA: TGTGCCAGCAGCCGTAAGGGACAGGGGGCTGAAGCTTTCTTT. Amino acid sequence: CASSRKGQGAEAFF.

The genes are TRBV5-4 and TRBJ2-5, with unresolved D. Germline CDR1 is SGHNT and CDR2 is YYREEE (reference sequence). This CDR3 region has 13 residues. With 1 base removed from V and 3 bases from J, the gap between germline ends came to 7 bases. CDR3 in DNA: TGTGCCAGCAGCTTGCCAGTTGAAGAGACCCAGTACTTC. Its translation: CASSLPVEETQYF.

The genes are TRBV29-1 and TRBJ2-5; 9 positions agree with TRBD2. Per the germline V gene, CDR1 is SQVTM and CDR2 is ANQGSEA. The CDR3 has 16 amino acids. V gave up 6 bases and J gave up 3 bases; unmatched junction bases: 14. The CDR3 DNA follows: TGCAGCGTCGGAGGGGGTAGCGGGAGCCCCGAAGAGACCCAGTACTTC. It is translated as CSVGGGSGSPEETQYF.

The chain employs TRBV4-1 and TRBJ2-2, with 7 positions matching TRBD2. The germline V gene encodes CDR1 MGHRA and CDR2 YSYEKL. The CDR3 loop spans 18 amino acids. The ends lost 1 base at V and 4 bases at J; junction bases unmatched: 12. For the CDR3, the DNA is TGCGCCAGCAGCCAAGTTTTTCCAGGCGGGAGCAGCACCGGGGAGCTGTTTTTT. Translated, it gives CASSQVFPGGSSTGELFF.

The rearrangement joins TRBV4-1 to TRBJ2-1, with a possible D match to TRBD2 (5 bases). Trimming stripped 0 bases from V and 2 bases from J, with 8 bases between. Germline CDR1 and CDR2: MGHRA and YSYEKL. The CDR3 runs 15 residues. The CDR3 is CASSQDDYAYNEQFF. DNA for the CDR3: TGCGCCAGCAGCCAAGACGACTACGCCTACAATGAGCAGTTCTTC.

The CDR3 DNA reads TGCGCCAGCAGCTTGGTGCAGGGGGCTACCTACGAGCAGTACTTC. Protein: CASSLVQGATYEQYF. The rearrangement links TRBV5-1 to TRBJ2-7, with 8 bases fitting TRBD1. This CDR3 spans 15 amino acids. V was clipped by 0 bases and J by 2 bases; unmatched bases: 4. Germline CDR1 is SGHRS and CDR2 is YFSETQ.

This clone was seen a single time. This chain connects TRBV5-1 to TRBJ2-7; 13 nucleotides match TRBD2. V shed 2 bases and J 4 bases; nucleotides not matched to a gene: 6. There are 16 residues in the CDR3. CDR1 is SGHRS and CDR2 is YFSETQ in the germline V gene. The chain's CDR3 is CASSLLAGGTIYEQYF. CDR3 bases: TGCGCCAGCAGCTTACTAGCGGGAGGGACAATTTACGAGCAGTACTTC.

This chain connects TRBV29-1 to TRBJ1-2; possible D gene TRBD1, 6 bases. The CDR3 loop spans 11 amino acids. Trimming left V 7 bases short and J 0 bases short, with 6 bases between. The germline V gene encodes CDR1 SQVTM and CDR2 ANQGSEA. The CDR3 coding sequence is TGCAGCGGGACAGCTAACTATGGCTACACCTTC. It encodes CSGTANYGYTF.

The CDR3 DNA is TGTGCCTGGAGCTGGAACACTGAAGCTTTCTTT. The encoded protein is CAWSWNTEAFF. This chain connects TRBV30 to TRBJ1-1; D remains ambiguous. Per germline, CDR1 GTSNPN and CDR2 SVGIG (reference sequence). There are 11 residues in the CDR3. With 3 bases removed from V and 1 base from J, the gap between germline ends came to 3 bases.

This clone was seen a single time. The chain employs TRBV5-1 and TRBJ2-5; 9 bases align to TRBD1. The CDR3 is 15 residues long. V trimming: 6 bases; J trimming: 5 bases; junction bases outside the gene matches: 11. Germline V lookup: CDR1 SGHRS, CDR2 YFSETQ. DNA of the CDR3: TGCGCCAGCATCGGGACAGGGAGGTCGGGGGAGACCCAGTACTTC. Translation: CASIGTGRSGETQYF.

In the case of this clone: Different DNA sequences within this sample yield the same CDR3. V gene TRBV18 combines with J gene TRBJ2-7, with 8 bases matching TRBD1. Trimming at V came to 3 bases and at J to 0 bases, leaving 1 base not matched to a gene. CDR3 length: 14 amino acids. Germline V lookup: CDR1 KGHSH, CDR2 LQKENI. The CDR3 is CASSPGTGSYEQYF. CDR3 DNA: TGTGCCAGCTCACCCGGGACAGGCTCCTACGAGCAGTACTTC.

This clone was observed once. The chain uses TRBV27 and TRBJ1-5; tentative D call: TRBD1 (5 bases). Trimming pared 6 bases from V and 5 bases from J, leaving 14 bases between. The CDR3 has 14 residues. Germline CDR1 and CDR2: MNHEY and SMNVEV (reference sequence). The CDR3 coding sequence is TGTGCCAGCAGACCAAATACAGGTTATCAGCCCCAGCATTTT. Its protein is CASRPNTGYQPQHF.

The gene calls are TRBV5-6 and TRBJ2-4, with D perhaps matching TRBD1 (7 bases). Trimming left V 4 bases short and J 9 bases short, with 20 bases between. This CDR3 contains 15 residues. Germline CDR1 and CDR2: SGHDT and YYEEEE. CDR3 region: CASSHQGGRGAIQYF. The CDR3 bases are TGTGCCAGCAGCCATCAGGGGGGTCGGGGCGCCATTCAGTACTTC.

The V gene is TRBV6-6, the J gene TRBJ2-1, with 8 bases matching TRBD2. CDR3 length equals 14 residues. From germline, CDR1 is MNHNY and CDR2 SVGAGI (reference sequence). V shed 8 bases and J 7 bases; nucleotides not matched to a gene: 10. CDR3 loop: CASRTGGPGNEQFF. In DNA form, the CDR3 reads TGTGCCAGCCGGACGGGAGGGCCGGGGAATGAGCAGTTCTTC.

The chain joins TRBV5-1 to TRBJ1-2; D not certain. V was pared by 5 bases and J by 2 bases, with 7 bases between. Per the germline V gene, CDR1 is SGHRS and CDR2 is YFSETQ. The CDR3 consists of 12 residues. The CDR3 region has the DNA TGCGCCAGCAGTGGCCAGAACTATGGCTACACCTTC. The encoded protein is CASSGQNYGYTF.

The chain has TRBV7-9 and TRBJ2-1; 14 bases agree with TRBD2. This CDR3 region has 13 residues. The germline V gene has CDR1 SEHNR and CDR2 FQNEAQ (reference sequence). The V gene end was trimmed by 8 bases and the J gene end by 7 bases; junction bases not matched to a gene: 1. The CDR3 loop is CASGLAGGNEQFF. Written as DNA, the CDR3 is TGTGCCAGCGGACTAGCGGGGGGTAATGAGCAGTTCTTC.